Shown below are 30 T cell receptor beta chains from a single sample sequenced in a study of shared clonotypes between healthy human individuals. Measured with immunoSEQ multiplex PCR; TCRdb has only the in-frame clones, and not every one. The sample has about 2,500,000 clones; roughly nine tenths are singletons. The sample consisted of naive CD4+ T cells sorted from blood. Subset defined: CD45RA+ positively selected. These receptor sequences come from a man aged 18 to 30 in good health.

The chain recombines TRBV27 with TRBJ2-2, with 7 bases identical to TRBD1. This CDR3 contains 15 residues. V trimming: 3 bases; J trimming: 0 bases; junction bases outside the gene matches: 1. Germline V gene lookup returns CDR1 MNHEY and CDR2 SMNVEV (reference sequence). As DNA, the CDR3 is TGTGCCAGCAGTTTCGGACAGGCGAACACCGGGGAGCTGTTTTTT. It encodes CASSFGQANTGELFF.

The V call is TRBV6-1, the J call TRBJ1-2; maybe TRBD1 (6 bases). The CDR3 is 14 residues long. Per germline, CDR1 MNHNS and CDR2 SASEGT. Trimming pared 7 bases from V and 5 bases from J, leaving 17 bases between. CDR3 loop: CASIPQQGSYGYTF. DNA of the CDR3: TGTGCCAGCATCCCCCAACAGGGTAGTTATGGCTACACCTTC.

This chain connects TRBV18 to TRBJ1-1, with TRBD1 as a possible D gene (6 bases). Between the trimmed V and J ends, which lost 0 bases and 5 bases, there was a span of 16 bases. The CDR3 contains 16 residues. CDR1 is KGHSH and CDR2 is LQKENI in the germline V gene. This CDR3 is CASSPPAGGAETEAFF. The CDR3 region has the DNA TGTGCCAGCTCACCACCGGCGGGGGGCGCAGAAACTGAAGCTTTCTTT.

The CDR3 DNA reads as TGCGCCAGCACAAACGGTGGTAGATACACCTTC. Protein sequence: CASTNGGRYTF. This sequence joins TRBV4-3 and TRBJ1-2, with D hard to call. Germline CDR1 reads LGHNA; CDR2 reads YSLEER. The V and J ends lost 7 bases and 11 bases respectively, with 14 bases between them. This CDR3 spans 11 amino acids.

J is TRBJ2-5 and V is TRBV5-6, with 10 nucleotides matching TRBD1. There are 14 residues in the CDR3. CDR1 SGHDT and CDR2 YYEEEE come from the germline V gene. The junction had 3 bases not matched to a gene; V was cut back by 2 bases and J by 5 bases. CDR3 DNA: TGTGCCAGCAGCTTCGGACAGGGGGGCGAGACCCAGTACTTC. Encoded protein: CASSFGQGGETQYF.

A remark on this clone: Other DNA sequences in this specimen translate into the identical CDR3. This sequence joins TRBV5-1 and TRBJ1-1; D is unclear. The germline gives CDR1 SGHRS, CDR2 YFSETQ. V was trimmed by 3 bases and J by 1 base, leaving 10 bases between them. This CDR3 spans 14 amino acids. The CDR3 loop is CASSSTPANTEAFF. DNA of the CDR3: TGCGCCAGCAGCTCAACTCCAGCGAACACTGAAGCTTTCTTT.

The V gene is TRBV28, the J gene TRBJ2-2, with TRBD1 identical over 7 bases. The germline V gene has CDR1 MDHEN and CDR2 SYDVKM. The CDR3 covers 14 residues. Trimming at V came to 4 bases and at J to 6 bases, leaving 5 bases not matched to a gene. In DNA form, the CDR3 reads TGTGCCAGCAGTTGGGGACAGCCATCCGGGGAGCTGTTTTTT. Translating it yields CASSWGQPSGELFF.

V is TRBV5-1 and J is TRBJ2-7, with D tentatively TRBD1 (6 bases). Trimming left V 2 bases short and J 7 bases short, with 13 bases between. Germline-derived CDR1 and CDR2 are SGHRS and YFSETQ. The CDR3 sequence is 13 residues long. The CDR3 region has the DNA TGCGCCAGCAGCTTTGTGGGGGCGCGAGAGCAGTACTTC. Translated, it gives CASSFVGAREQYF.

This clone occurred a few times. Other DNA sequences from this sample encode an identical CDR3 as well. V and J are TRBV28 and TRBJ1-2; unclear D gene. This CDR3 region has 12 residues. Germline V gives CDR1 MDHEN, CDR2 SYDVKM. The V end lost 1 base, the J end lost 2 bases, and 2 bases lay between the germline ends. The CDR3 bases are TGTGCCAGCAGTTTATCGAACTATGGCTACACCTTC. Its protein is CASSLSNYGYTF.

J is TRBJ2-3 and V is TRBV18; D remains unclear. This CDR3 comprises 15 residues. Between the trimmed V and J ends, which lost 3 bases and 0 bases, there was a span of 10 bases. Germline assignment: CDR1 KGHSH and CDR2 LQKENI. CDR3 residues: CASSPSGASTDTQYF. CDR3 nucleotides: TGTGCCAGCTCACCGTCGGGTGCTAGCACAGATACGCAGTATTTT.

The V gene is TRBV19, the J gene TRBJ1-5, with D tentatively TRBD1 (5 bases). Trimming cost V 0 bases and J 1 base, with 10 bases left between them. Germline V CDR1 and CDR2: LNHDA, SQIVND (reference sequence). This CDR3 is 16 amino acids long. This chain's CDR3 is CASSIDGGFSNQPQHF. Written as DNA, the CDR3 is TGTGCCAGTAGTATAGACGGGGGGTTCAGCAATCAGCCCCAGCATTTT.

The chain has TRBV28 and TRBJ2-5; D gene ambiguous. The V gene lost 5 bases and the J gene lost 2 bases, with 12 bases spanning the gap. Germline values: CDR1 MDHEN, CDR2 SYDVKM. This CDR3 spans 14 amino acids. CDR3 bases: TGTGCCAGCAGTCCTGCCCCCATTCAAGAGACCCAGTACTTC. This gives the protein CASSPAPIQETQYF.

The chain joins TRBV27 to TRBJ1-2, with D maybe TRBD1 (5 bases). Germline-derived CDR1 and CDR2 are MNHEY and SMNVEV (reference sequence). CDR3 size: 13 residues. The V end was cut by 8 bases, the J end by 5 bases, with 15 bases between. The CDR3 DNA is TGTGCCAGCGGGGGTGACGGTGGATATGGCTACACCTTC. Translation gives CASGGDGGYGYTF.

CDR3 in DNA: TGTGCCATCAGTGATAGGTCGTTCTACGAGCAGTACTTC. Residues: CAISDRSFYEQYF. The rearrangement uses TRBV10-3 and TRBJ2-7; D ambiguous. This CDR3 has 13 residues. V was clipped by 3 bases and J by 3 bases, with 9 bases between them. Germline loops: CDR1 ENHRY, CDR2 SYGVKD.

CDR3 nucleotide sequence: TGTGCCAGCAGCCGACGTCCGGGGGGCGAAAGGACCCAGTACTTC. Amino acid sequence: CASSRRPGGERTQYF. The rearrangement links TRBV11-2 to TRBJ2-5, with a possible D match to TRBD2 (7 bases). The CDR3 extends over 15 amino acids. The germline V gene has CDR1 SGHAT and CDR2 FQNNGV. Trimming cost V 5 bases and J 7 bases, with 20 bases left between them.

The table lists this clone with a count of one. This chain links TRBV6-1 with TRBJ1-2; D gene unclear. The CDR3 contains 14 residues. CDR1 MNHNS and CDR2 SASEGT come from the germline V gene. The V and J ends lost 0 bases and 4 bases respectively, with 9 bases between them. CDR3 sequence: CASSEAPRGYGYTF. DNA for the CDR3: TGTGCCAGCAGTGAAGCGCCTCGGGGCTATGGCTACACCTTC.

The chain joins TRBV5-1 to TRBJ2-3, with a possible D match to TRBD1 (6 bases). V was pared by 4 bases and J by 4 bases, with 13 bases between. This CDR3 region has 14 residues. Germline CDR1 reads SGHRS; CDR2 reads YFSETQ. In DNA form, the CDR3 reads TGCGCCAGCAGCCGGCAGGGGTCGCCAGATACGCAGTATTTT. Translation: CASSRQGSPDTQYF.

This clone was recorded once. This chain links TRBV7-2 with TRBJ2-2; 10 nucleotides agree with TRBD1. After removal of 3 bases from V and 4 bases from J, the junction contained 8 bases not matched to a gene. Germline V CDR1 and CDR2: SGHTA, FQGNSA. This CDR3 region has 17 residues. The CDR3 nucleotides are TGTGCCAGCAGCTTGCCACCGGGACAGGGGCCCACCGGGGAGCTGTTTTTT. Translation gives CASSLPPGQGPTGELFF.

V is TRBV10-2 and J is TRBJ1-1; D is possibly TRBD1 (5 bases). Per the germline V gene, CDR1 is WSHSY and CDR2 is SAAADI. The CDR3 is 15 residues long. The V gene lost 4 bases and the J gene lost 0 bases, with 12 bases spanning the gap. CDR3 protein: CASSGGAGMNTEAFF. DNA for the CDR3: TGCGCCAGCAGTGGCGGGGCGGGTATGAACACTGAAGCTTTCTTT.

This clone is a singleton in its sample. The rearrangement uses TRBV19 and TRBJ2-1; D may correspond to TRBD1 or TRBD2 (5 bases each). Per the germline V gene, CDR1 is LNHDA and CDR2 is SQIVND (reference sequence). This CDR3 spans 12 amino acids. Trimming stripped 3 bases from V and 12 bases from J, with 12 bases between. DNA of the CDR3: TGTGCCAGTAGTATTGGTCCGGGACCGCAGTTCTTC. Translation gives CASSIGPGPQFF.

Turning to this clone: This specimen includes other DNA sequences encoding the same CDR3. The genes are TRBV2 and TRBJ2-3, with D possibly matching TRBD2 (7 bases). Germline V gene lookup returns CDR1 SNHLY and CDR2 FYNNEI. Trimming removed 6 bases at V and 4 bases at J, with 14 bases between. This CDR3 is 14 amino acids long. The CDR3 DNA sequence: TGTGCCAGCAGCGCAACGGGGGGCGCAGATACGCAGTATTTT. Protein: CASSATGGADTQYF.

The chain recombines TRBV7-8 with TRBJ1-2, with unresolved D. Between the trimmed V and J ends, which lost 2 bases and 1 base, there was a span of 5 bases. The germline V gene encodes CDR1 SGHVS and CDR2 FQNEAQ. The CDR3 is 13 amino acids. This chain's CDR3 is CASSLSFNYGYTF. The CDR3 DNA reads as TGTGCCAGCAGCTTATCCTTTAACTATGGCTACACCTTC.

The chain uses TRBV30 and TRBJ1-6; 7 bases are a match to TRBD1. Unmatched junction bases numbered 6, after V lost 4 bases and J lost 3 bases. Germline V gives CDR1 GTSNPN, CDR2 SVGIG (reference sequence). The CDR3 runs 15 residues. CDR3 sequence (DNA): TGTGCCTGGACCGTAAGACAGGGCTATAATTCACCCCTCCACTTT. Translation: CAWTVRQGYNSPLHF.

Regarding this clone: Other DNA variants within this sample encode the same CDR3. The chain has TRBV5-1 and TRBJ1-1; D is uncertain. Deletions cut 1 base from V and 4 bases from J, with 8 bases between. There are 13 residues in the CDR3. The germline V gene encodes CDR1 SGHRS and CDR2 YFSETQ. The CDR3 coding sequence is TGCGCCAGCAGCTTGATTTCGGGCACTGAAGCTTTCTTT. Its translation: CASSLISGTEAFF. Looking up the rest from reference TRBV5-1 and TRBJ1-1 gives the full variable domain: KAGVTQTPRYLIKTRGQQVTLSCSPISGHRSVSWYQQTPGQGLQFLFEYFSETQRNKGNFPGRFSGRQFSNSRSEMNVSTLELGDSALYLCASSLISGTEAFFGQGTRLTVV.

The V gene is TRBV19, the J gene TRBJ1-5; D not certain. Looked up from germline, CDR1 is LNHDA and CDR2 is SQIVND (reference sequence). Trimming stripped 11 bases from V and 3 bases from J, with 14 bases between. This CDR3 has 13 amino acids. CDR3 protein: CAGASSTNQPQHF. CDR3 coding DNA: TGTGCCGGAGCGAGTTCAACCAATCAGCCCCAGCATTTT.

This rearrangement joins TRBV7-2 to TRBJ2-7; D could derive from TRBD1 or TRBD2 (5 bases each). Germline V lookup: CDR1 SGHTA, CDR2 FQGNSA. Between the trimmed V and J ends, which lost 3 bases and 4 bases, there was a span of 10 bases. The CDR3 is made up of 13 amino acids. The chain's CDR3 is CASSFGTGYEQYF. Written as DNA, the CDR3 is TGTGCCAGCAGCTTCGGGACGGGTTACGAGCAGTACTTC.

CDR3 nucleotides: TGTGCCAGCAGCGTAGCAGGACATCCCTACAATGAGCAGTTCTTC. This codes for CASSVAGHPYNEQFF. The V and J genes are TRBV9 and TRBJ2-1, with D perhaps matching TRBD1 (5 bases). The CDR3 sequence is 15 residues long. The germline gives CDR1 SGDLS, CDR2 YYNGEE. The V and J ends lost 0 bases and 2 bases respectively, with 9 bases between them. Full variable domain (rest looked up from reference TRBV9 and TRBJ2-1): DSGVTQTPKHLITATGQRVTLRCSPRSGDLSVYWYQQSLDQGLQFLIQYYNGEERAKGNILERFSAQQFPDLHSELNLSSLELGDSALYFCASSVAGHPYNEQFFGPGTRLTVL.

The V and J genes are TRBV30 and TRBJ2-7, with 7 bases fitting TRBD2. Germline V gives CDR1 GTSNPN, CDR2 SVGIG (reference sequence). Losses at the gene ends were 3 bases for V and 4 bases for J; bases not matched to a gene: 6. CDR3 size: 13 residues. The CDR3 sequence is CAWRASGRYEQYF. The CDR3 bases are TGTGCCTGGAGAGCTAGCGGTAGATACGAGCAGTACTTC.

The chain has TRBV6-4 and TRBJ1-5, with 8 bases aligning to TRBD1. V was clipped by 2 bases and J by 2 bases; unmatched bases: 2. The CDR3 is made up of 15 amino acids. Per germline, CDR1 MRHNA and CDR2 SNTAGT. CDR3 sequence reads: CASSDQGAGNQPQHF. Written as DNA, the CDR3 is TGTGCCAGCAGTGACCAGGGGGCGGGCAATCAGCCCCAGCATTTT.

The chain combines TRBV6-5 with TRBJ2-1; D remains unclear. Trimming cost V 5 bases and J 7 bases, with 9 bases left between them. Germline V gene lookup returns CDR1 MNHEY and CDR2 SVGAGI. The CDR3 consists of 12 residues. In DNA form, the CDR3 reads TGTGCCAGCAGTACCATGTTGAATGAGCAGTTCTTC. Protein sequence: CASSTMLNEQFF.